These T cell receptor beta chains were read from a single sample in a study of CD8+ T cells in alopecia areata. TCRdb keeps only in-frame clones here, not all; method: immunoSEQ multiplex PCR. There are 95,000 to 100,000 clones in the sample; 50% to 60% occur only once, and around 15% lies in the top ten. The material was CD8+ T cells sorted from blood, obtained at approximately week 60, from a patient treated with tofacitinib. These receptors originate from a human donor with alopecia areata. The CDR3 runs from the conserved cysteine through the conserved F or W. Each record gives: D gene, J gene, V gene, clone size, CDR3 DNA, CDR3 protein. The D gene is left open where the match is weak. A row's size may be missing; if present it is once, few, many or a size class.

>-|TRBJ2-7|TRBV6-1|-
TGTGCCAGCACCCTGGGCGAATACGAGCAGTACTTC
CASTLGEYEQYF
>TRBD2|TRBJ2-1|TRBV23-1|few
TGCGCCAGCAGCCACTCACCGGGACTAGAGTACAATGAGCAGTTCTTC
CASSHSPGLEYNEQFF
>TRBD1|TRBJ1-1|TRBV13|few
TGTGCCAGCAGCTACAGGGGAACTGAAGCTTTCTTT
CASSYRGTEAFF
>-|TRBJ1-1|TRBV4-1|many
TGCGCCAGCAGCTCCAGTGGCACTGAAGCTTTCTTT
CASSSSGTEAFF
>-|TRBJ1-6|TRBV12-5|few
TGTGCTAGTGGGGATAATTCACCCCTCCACTTT
CASGDNSPLHF
>TRBD1|TRBJ2-7|TRBV6-1|-
TGTGCCAGCAGTGAAAGGGGGACAGGGTCCGAGCAGTACTTC
CASSERGTGSEQYF
>-|TRBJ2-7|TRBV7-9|-
TGTGCCAGCAGCTTATCTAATCACGAGCAGTACTTC
CASSLSNHEQYF
>-|TRBJ1-1|TRBV5-6|-
TGTGCCAGCAGCTTGGGATCGAACACTGAAGCTTTCTTT
CASSLGSNTEAFF
>-|TRBJ1-5|TRBV5-1|few
TGCGCCAGCAGCTTATTTTCCCGGAGGGGGAGCAATCAGCCCCAGCATTTT
CASSLFSRRGSNQPQHF
>-|TRBJ2-7|TRBV19|few
TGTGCCAGTAGCCTCGGCACCGGCAGCTACGAGCAGTACTTC
CASSLGTGSYEQYF
>TRBD2|TRBJ2-3|TRBV5-1|-
TGCGCCAGCAAAGGGGACTACGCTAGCACAGATACGCAGTATTTT
CASKGDYASTDTQYF
>-|TRBJ1-6|TRBV2|-
TGTGCCTCCGGGGGGGTACCGAATTCACCCCTCCACTTT
CASGGVPNSPLHF
>-|TRBJ2-7|TRBV28|few
TGTGCCAGCAGTTTTTCAGGCCTCTCTGGGGGCTACGAGCAGTACTTC
CASSFSGLSGGYEQYF
>-|TRBJ2-1|TRBV30|-
TGTGCCTGGAGTGTTATTGATCCACGACGTGAGCAGTTCTTC
CAWSVIDPRREQFF
>TRBD1|TRBJ2-7|TRBV7-9|-
TGTGCCAGCAGCCCGGGACAGGGAGACTACGAGCAGTACTTC
CASSPGQGDYEQYF
>TRBD2|TRBJ2-4|TRBV5-1|-
TGCGCCAGCAGCTTGCCGGGGGGGCCCAAAAACATTCAGTACTTC
CASSLPGGPKNIQYF
>TRBD2|TRBJ2-7|TRBV2|once
TGTGCCAGCAGTACTAGCGGGGGCTCCTACGAGCAGTACTTC
CASSTSGGSYEQYF
>TRBD2|TRBJ2-5|TRBV7-9|-
TGTGCCAGCAGCTCAATTAGCGGGACTTACCAAGAGACCCAGTACTTC
CASSSISGTYQETQYF
>TRBD1|TRBJ1-2|TRBV5-1|-
TGCGCCAGCAGCTTGTCGGGACAGGGGAATGGCTACACCTTC
CASSLSGQGNGYTF
>TRBD1|TRBJ1-2|TRBV7-8|-
TGTGCCAGCAGCTTTGGACAGGGGACAGGGAGTTTATATGGCTACACCTTC
CASSFGQGTGSLYGYTF
>-|TRBJ2-3|TRBV4-1|-
TGCGCCAGCAGCCAAGAAGACGGTAGCACAGATACGCAGTATTTT
CASSQEDGSTDTQYF
>TRBD1|TRBJ2-7|TRBV13|-
TGTGCCAGCAGCTCGCCGGGACAGGGGGCCTACGAGCAGTACTTC
CASSSPGQGAYEQYF
>TRBD1|TRBJ2-7|TRBV2|-
TGTGCCAGCAGCACAGGGGGCTTTTCCTACGAGCAGTACTTC
CASSTGGFSYEQYF
>-|TRBJ1-2|TRBV10-3|-
TGTGCCATCAGGGCAGGGCTTACTTACTATGGCTACACCTTC
CAIRAGLTYYGYTF
>-|TRBJ2-2|TRBV7-9|few
TGTGCCACCTGGTGGGCCCCCGGGGAGCTGTTTTTT
CATWWAPGELFF
>-|TRBJ1-5|TRBV27|-
TGTGCCAGCAGTTTATCGTCATCGTCACTCGAGCCCCAGCATTTT
CASSLSSSSLEPQHF
>-|TRBJ1-1|TRBV9|-
TGTGCCAGCAGCGTAGACCCCAACCGCTCTAACACTGAAGCTTTCTTT
CASSVDPNRSNTEAFF
>-|TRBJ2-1|TRBV4-2|-
TGTGCCAGCAGCGACCGGGGCCTCCCCCCCCATGAGCAGTTCTTC
CASSDRGLPPHEQFF
>-|TRBJ2-1|TRBV11-2|few
TGTGCCAGCAGCTTTGGGGCCAATGAGCAGTTCTTC
CASSFGANEQFF
>-|TRBJ1-5|TRBV19|few
TGTGCCACTTTGACAGGTGCGGGGCCCCAGCATTTT
CATLTGAGPQHF
>-|TRBJ1-2|TRBV29-1|-
TGCAGCGTTGAAGATTTCGGCGGTCAGGGCGGATATGGCTACACCTTC
CSVEDFGGQGGYGYTF
>-|TRBJ2-5|TRBV27|once
TGTGCCAGCAGGAGTTATAAGGGGGGGGAGACCCAGTACTTC
CASRSYKGGETQYF
>TRBD2|TRBJ2-2|TRBV7-9|few
TGTGCCAGCAGCCTTCGGCTAGCGGCCGGGGAGCTGTTTTTT
CASSLRLAAGELFF
>-|TRBJ2-5|TRBV19|-
TGTGCCAGTAGTATCGTTAGCAGGGAGACCCAGTACTTC
CASSIVSRETQYF
>-|TRBJ2-3|TRBV5-6|-
TGTGCCAGCAGCTTGGGTTCCACCACAGATACGCAGTATTTT
CASSLGSTTDTQYF
>-|TRBJ1-3|TRBV7-9|few
TGTGCCAGCTTTGGAAACACCATATATTTT
CASFGNTIYF
>TRBD1|TRBJ2-1|TRBV7-9|-
TGTGCCAGCAGCAAAACTAGAGGAAAGGGGGCAAATGAGCAGTTCTTC
CASSKTRGKGANEQFF
>-|TRBJ1-5|TRBV2|-
TGTGCCAGCAGTGTAGAAAATCAGCCCCAGCATTTT
CASSVENQPQHF
>-|TRBJ1-2|TRBV29-1|-
TGCAGCGTTGATAGCACCTCCGGCCTCAGGGACTATGGCTACACCTTC
CSVDSTSGLRDYGYTF
>TRBD1|TRBJ1-4|TRBV29-1|few
TGCAGCGTCTATCTTCAGGGGGCTAATGAAAAACTGTTTTTT
CSVYLQGANEKLFF
>TRBD1|TRBJ2-1|TRBV2|few
TGTGCCAGCAGGGCCCGGGGACAGAGCTCCTACAATGAGCAGTTCTTC
CASRARGQSSYNEQFF
>TRBD1|TRBJ2-7|TRBV5-6|-
TGTGCCAGCAGTGGACAGGGCTTATCGGGAGAGCAGTACTTC
CASSGQGLSGEQYF
>-|TRBJ1-4|TRBV7-9|-
TGTGCCAGCAGCCCCTCACAGGGAGGGAATCGTGAAAAACTGTTTTTT
CASSPSQGGNREKLFF
>TRBD2|TRBJ2-2|TRBV4-1|few
TGCGCCAGCAGCCAAGACTCGGGAGGCGGGGAGCTGTTTTTT
CASSQDSGGGELFF
>TRBD1|TRBJ1-2|TRBV29-1|-
TGCAGCGTTGAGGACAGGGTGCTTGGCTACACCTTC
CSVEDRVLGYTF
>-|TRBJ1-1|TRBV2|-
TGTGCCAGCAGTGAGTTCTGGGGAGTTCCTACGGGCACTGAAGCTTTCTTT
CASSEFWGVPTGTEAFF
>-|TRBJ1-2|TRBV9|-
TGTGCCAGCAGCGTAGACGGGGGGAGCGGAGCTAACTATGGCTACACCTTC
CASSVDGGSGANYGYTF
>-|TRBJ2-7|TRBV2|-
TGTGCCAGCAGGACCCGTGTAGAGCAGTACTTC
CASRTRVEQYF
>-|TRBJ2-7|TRBV30|-
TGTGCCTGGAGTGTACGAAGGGAGTTGAACGAGCAGTACTTC
CAWSVRRELNEQYF
>-|TRBJ2-1|TRBV30|-
TGTGCCTGGAGTTCCAGGGACGATGAGCAGTTCTTC
CAWSSRDDEQFF
>-|TRBJ2-3|TRBV5-6|-
TGTGCCAGCAGCTTGCAGGACACAGATACGCAGTATTTT
CASSLQDTDTQYF
>TRBD1|TRBJ2-1|TRBV2|few
TGTGCCAGCAGCGCACACAGGGGGCGCCCGGATGAGCAGTTCTTC
CASSAHRGRPDEQFF
>TRBD1|TRBJ2-1|TRBV6-5|once
TGTGCCAGCAGAACCGGGACAGGGGGCATTGATGAGCAGTTCTTC
CASRTGTGGIDEQFF